A selection of T cell receptor beta chains follows, all from one sample in a study of cytomegalovirus exposure and HLA in healthy donors. The protocol was immunoSEQ multiplex PCR, while the TCRdb copy is restricted to in-frame clones and leaves out a portion. Here the sample spans 90,000 to 150,000 clones, about 80% being singletons. Sequencing used PBMCs. These TCRs come from a man between 45 and 60 years old in good health and CMV-seropositive. Both conserved end residues are part of each CDR3. Part of the rows lack a size; the others show once, few, many or a class for expanded clones.

clone_size v_call cdr3_aa
NA TRBV6-1 CASSRDPAYEQYF
NA TRBV18 CASESELHTEAFF
NA TRBV7-2 CASSLAPGGNTEAFF
NA TRBV19 CASYMNTEAFF
NA TRBV7-8 CASSDAWRRAYNEQFF
once TRBV25-1 CASSETGHTYNEQFF
NA TRBV7-3 CASGGPGDTEAFF
NA TRBV10-3 CASTSDLQETQYF
NA TRBV9 CASSEGAVDTIYF
NA TRBV7-8 CASSGFRGGQFF
NA TRBV6-1 CASLGTGIGYGYTF
NA TRBV28 CASSIRGQNTDTQYF
once TRBV27 CASSSNGFMNTEAFF
NA TRBV28 CASRTGTNNSPLHF
NA TRBV28 CASIGSGRGVNTIYF
NA TRBV10-2 CASNIQGTGELFF
NA TRBV5-4 CASSPETGIDEQYF
NA TRBV5-4 CASSWGRGQGQEGYTF
once TRBV5-5 CASSFVTGGSYGYTF
NA TRBV7-8 CASSVLTEAFF
NA TRBV2 CASSDGTGQKTQYF
NA TRBV11-2 CASSLGGRGGYTF
once TRBV5-1 CASSFDSGSGGNIQYF
NA TRBV5-5 CASSLMGTGSNTEAFF
NA TRBV7-2 CASGWSGTDTQYF
NA TRBV18 CASSPSKAGAFETQYF
NA TRBV9 CASGGTVYSGNTIYF
once TRBV4-3 CASSKEGDQGTGELFF
NA TRBV5-1 CASSSTGGPETQYF
once TRBV5-5 CASSLGQGTFSPLHF
NA TRBV9 CASSVREQRNEQFF
NA TRBV9 CASSAPGNGYTF
NA TRBV7-2 CASSSGTAHNSPLHF
once TRBV6-6 CASSIQGGPNQPQHF
NA TRBV9 CASSVEGGGDNEQFF
NA TRBV19 CASSPTSGQSYGYTF
NA TRBV6-5 CASSYDDRNTEAFF
NA TRBV5-1 CASSLEVRGLGEQYF
NA TRBV19 CASSIGRGASNQPQHF
NA TRBV7-2 CASSPWTGKMNTEAFF